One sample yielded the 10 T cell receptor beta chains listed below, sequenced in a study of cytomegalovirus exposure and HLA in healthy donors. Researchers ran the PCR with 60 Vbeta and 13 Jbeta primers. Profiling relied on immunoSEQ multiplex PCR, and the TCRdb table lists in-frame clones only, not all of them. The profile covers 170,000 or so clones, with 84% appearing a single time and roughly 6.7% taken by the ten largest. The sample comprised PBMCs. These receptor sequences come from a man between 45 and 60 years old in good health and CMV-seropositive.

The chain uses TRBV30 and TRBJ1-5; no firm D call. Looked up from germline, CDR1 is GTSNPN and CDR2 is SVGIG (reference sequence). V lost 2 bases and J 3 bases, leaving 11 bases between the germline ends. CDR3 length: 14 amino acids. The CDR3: CAWSTPRSNQPQHF. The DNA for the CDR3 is TGTGCCTGGAGTACCCCGCGCTCCAATCAGCCCCAGCATTTT.

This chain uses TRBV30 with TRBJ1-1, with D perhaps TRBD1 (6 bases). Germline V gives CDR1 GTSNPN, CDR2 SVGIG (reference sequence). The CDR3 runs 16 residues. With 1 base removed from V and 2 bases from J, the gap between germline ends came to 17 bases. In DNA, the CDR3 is TGTGCCTGGAGTGGGCGAAGAGGGGGTTTCAACACTGAAGCTTTCTTT. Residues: CAWSGRRGGFNTEAFF.

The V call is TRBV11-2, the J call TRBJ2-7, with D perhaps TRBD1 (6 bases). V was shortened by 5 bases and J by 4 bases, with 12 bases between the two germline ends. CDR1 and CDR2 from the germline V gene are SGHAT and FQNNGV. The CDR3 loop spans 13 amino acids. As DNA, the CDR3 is TGTGCCAGCAGCCCCCTCCAGGGGTACGAGCAGTACTTC. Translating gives CASSPLQGYEQYF.

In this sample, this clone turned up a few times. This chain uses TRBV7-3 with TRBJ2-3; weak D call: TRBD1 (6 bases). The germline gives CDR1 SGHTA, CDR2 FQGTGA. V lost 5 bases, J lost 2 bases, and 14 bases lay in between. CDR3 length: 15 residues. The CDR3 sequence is CASSPTQGPTDTQYF. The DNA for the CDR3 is TGTGCCAGCAGCCCCACCCAGGGGCCCACAGATACGCAGTATTTT. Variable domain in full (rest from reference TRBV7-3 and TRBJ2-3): GAGVSQTPSNKVTEKGKYVELRCDPISGHTALYWYRQSLGQGPEFLIYFQGTGAADDSGLPNDRFFAVRPEGSVSTLKIQRTERGDSAVYLCASSPTQGPTDTQYFGPGTRLTVL.

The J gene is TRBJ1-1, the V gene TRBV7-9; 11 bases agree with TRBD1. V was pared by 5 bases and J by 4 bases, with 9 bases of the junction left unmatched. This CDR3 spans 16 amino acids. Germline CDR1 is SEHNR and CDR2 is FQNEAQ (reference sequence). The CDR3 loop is CASSRPGTGGSTEAFF. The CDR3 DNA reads TGTGCCAGCAGCCGCCCTGGGACAGGGGGAAGCACTGAAGCTTTCTTT.

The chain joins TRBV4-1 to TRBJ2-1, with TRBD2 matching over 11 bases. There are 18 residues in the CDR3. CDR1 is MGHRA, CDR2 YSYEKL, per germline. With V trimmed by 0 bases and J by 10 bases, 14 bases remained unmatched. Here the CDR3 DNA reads TGCGCCAGCAGCCAAGATAGGAGAGGCCCGGGACTAGCGGTAGAGCAGTTCTTC. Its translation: CASSQDRRGPGLAVEQFF.

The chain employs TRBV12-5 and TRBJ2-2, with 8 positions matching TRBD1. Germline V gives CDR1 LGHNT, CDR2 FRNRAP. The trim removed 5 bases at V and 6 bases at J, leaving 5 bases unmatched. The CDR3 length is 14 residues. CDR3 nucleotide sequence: TGTGCTAGTGGTCCGGGACAGGTATCCGGGGAGCTGTTTTTT. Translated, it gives CASGPGQVSGELFF.

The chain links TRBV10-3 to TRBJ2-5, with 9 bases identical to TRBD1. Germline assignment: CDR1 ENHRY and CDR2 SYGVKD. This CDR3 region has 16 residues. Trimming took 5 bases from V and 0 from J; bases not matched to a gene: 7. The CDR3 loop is CAISLYRGQDQETQYF. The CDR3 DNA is TGTGCCATCAGTCTTTACAGGGGGCAAGACCAAGAGACCCAGTACTTC.

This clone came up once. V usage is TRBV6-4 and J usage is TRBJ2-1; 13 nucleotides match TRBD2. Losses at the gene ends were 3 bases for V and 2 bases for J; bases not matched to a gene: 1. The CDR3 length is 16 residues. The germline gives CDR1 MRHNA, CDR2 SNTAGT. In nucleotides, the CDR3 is TGTGCCAGCAGTGAACTAGCGGGAGGGCCCTACAATGAGCAGTTCTTC. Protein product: CASSELAGGPYNEQFF.

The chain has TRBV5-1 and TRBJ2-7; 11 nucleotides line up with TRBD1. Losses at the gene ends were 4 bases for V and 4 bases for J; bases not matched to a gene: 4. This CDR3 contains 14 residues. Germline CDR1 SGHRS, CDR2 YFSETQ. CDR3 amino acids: CASSVDRGPYEQYF. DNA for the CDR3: TGCGCCAGCAGCGTGGACAGGGGGCCTTACGAGCAGTACTTC.